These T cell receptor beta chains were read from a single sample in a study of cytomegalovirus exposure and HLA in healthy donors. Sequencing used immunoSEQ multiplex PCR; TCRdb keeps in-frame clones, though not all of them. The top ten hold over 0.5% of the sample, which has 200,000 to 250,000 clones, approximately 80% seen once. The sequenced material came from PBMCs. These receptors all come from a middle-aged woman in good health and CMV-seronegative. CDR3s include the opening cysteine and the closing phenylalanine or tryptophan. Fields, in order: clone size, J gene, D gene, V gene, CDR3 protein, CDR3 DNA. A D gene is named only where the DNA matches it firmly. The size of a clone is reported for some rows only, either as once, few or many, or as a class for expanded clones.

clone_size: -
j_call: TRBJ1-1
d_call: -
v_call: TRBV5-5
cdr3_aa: CASSLLQGNTEAFF
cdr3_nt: TGTGCCAGCAGCTTATTACAGGGGAACACTGAAGCTTTCTTT

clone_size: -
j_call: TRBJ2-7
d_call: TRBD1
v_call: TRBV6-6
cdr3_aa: CAIGTGIEQYF
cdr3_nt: TGTGCCATTGGGACAGGGATCGAGCAGTACTTC

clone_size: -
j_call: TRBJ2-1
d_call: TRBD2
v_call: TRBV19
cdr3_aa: CASLAGGRNEQFF
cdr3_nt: TGTGCCTCTTTAGCGGGGGGGCGGAATGAGCAGTTCTTC

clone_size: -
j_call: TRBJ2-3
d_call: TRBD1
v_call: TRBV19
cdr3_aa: CASSTGTVFTDTQYF
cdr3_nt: TGTGCCAGTAGTACCGGGACAGTATTTACAGATACGCAGTATTTT

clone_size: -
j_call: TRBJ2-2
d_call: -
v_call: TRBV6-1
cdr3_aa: CASSEIKNTGELFF
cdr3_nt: TGTGCCAGCAGTGAAATCAAAAACACCGGGGAGCTGTTTTTT

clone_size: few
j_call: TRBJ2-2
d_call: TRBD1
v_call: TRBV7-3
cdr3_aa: CASSLPGQGTSTGELFF
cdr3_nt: TGTGCCAGCAGCTTACCTGGACAGGGAACGTCCACCGGGGAGCTGTTTTTT

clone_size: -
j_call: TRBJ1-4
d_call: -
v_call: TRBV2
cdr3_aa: CASSEREREKLFF
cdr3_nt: TGTGCCAGCAGTGAGCGGGAGAGGGAAAAACTGTTTTTT

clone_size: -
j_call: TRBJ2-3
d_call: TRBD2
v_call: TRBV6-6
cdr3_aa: CASSFLSGVDTQYF
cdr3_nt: TGTGCCAGCAGTTTCCTGAGCGGGGTGGATACGCAGTATTTT

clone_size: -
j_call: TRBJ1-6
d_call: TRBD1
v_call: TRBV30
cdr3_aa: CAWSVDRVNSPLHF
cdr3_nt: TGTGCCTGGAGTGTGGACAGGGTAAATTCACCCCTCCACTTT

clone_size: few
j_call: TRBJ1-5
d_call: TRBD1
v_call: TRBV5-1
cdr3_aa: CASSLGTGDNQPQHF
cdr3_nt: TGCGCCAGCAGCCTTGGGACAGGCGACAATCAGCCCCAGCATTTT

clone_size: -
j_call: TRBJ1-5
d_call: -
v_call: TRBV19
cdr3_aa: CASSIMKGRGGNQPQHF
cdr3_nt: TGTGCCAGTAGTATCATGAAGGGCAGGGGAGGGAACCAGCCCCAGCATTTT

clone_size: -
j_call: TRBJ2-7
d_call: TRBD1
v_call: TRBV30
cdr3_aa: CAWSLRTGGRDEQYF
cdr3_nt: TGTGCCTGGAGTCTCAGGACAGGGGGCCGGGACGAGCAGTACTTC

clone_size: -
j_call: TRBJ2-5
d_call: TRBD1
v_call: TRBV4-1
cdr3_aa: CASSQVTAGGQETQYF
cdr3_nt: TGCGCCAGCAGCCAAGTTACCGCAGGGGGCCAAGAGACCCAGTACTTC

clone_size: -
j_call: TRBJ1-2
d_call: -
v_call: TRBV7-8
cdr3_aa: CASSSGGAPYGYTF
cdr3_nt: TGTGCCAGCAGTTCTGGGGGGGCCCCCTATGGCTACACCTTC

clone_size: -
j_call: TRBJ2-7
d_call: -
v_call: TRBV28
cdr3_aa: CATRHQNYEQYF
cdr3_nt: TGTGCCACCAGGCACCAGAACTACGAGCAGTACTTC

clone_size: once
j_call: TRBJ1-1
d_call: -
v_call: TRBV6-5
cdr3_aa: CASSYSPGVGTEAFF
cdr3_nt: TGTGCCAGCAGTTACTCTCCCGGGGTCGGCACTGAAGCTTTCTTT

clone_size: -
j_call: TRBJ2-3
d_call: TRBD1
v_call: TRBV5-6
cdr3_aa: CASSTEQGNTDTQYF
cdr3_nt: TGTGCCAGCAGCACTGAACAGGGGAACACAGATACGCAGTATTTT

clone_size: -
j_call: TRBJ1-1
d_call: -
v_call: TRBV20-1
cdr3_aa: CSARMTVEAFF
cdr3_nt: TGCAGTGCTAGAATGACAGTTGAAGCTTTCTTT

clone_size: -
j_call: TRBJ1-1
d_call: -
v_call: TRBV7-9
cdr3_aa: CASSLRENTEAFF
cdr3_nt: TGTGCCAGCAGCTTACGGGAGAACACTGAAGCTTTCTTT

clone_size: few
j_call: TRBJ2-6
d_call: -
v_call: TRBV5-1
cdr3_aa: CASSFTGSGANVLTF
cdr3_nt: TGCGCCAGCAGCTTCACAGGATCTGGGGCCAACGTCCTGACTTTC

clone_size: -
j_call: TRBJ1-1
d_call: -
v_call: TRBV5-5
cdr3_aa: CASSHRTFTEAFF
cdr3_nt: TGTGCCAGCAGCCACAGGACGTTCACTGAAGCTTTCTTT

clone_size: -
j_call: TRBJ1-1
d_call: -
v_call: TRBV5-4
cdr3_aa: CASSSGRVGNTEAFF
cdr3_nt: TGTGCCAGCAGCTCTGGCAGGGTAGGAAACACTGAAGCTTTCTTT

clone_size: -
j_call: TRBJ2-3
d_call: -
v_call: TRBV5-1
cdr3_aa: CASTGTDTQYF
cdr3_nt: TGCGCCAGCACCGGGACAGATACGCAGTATTTT

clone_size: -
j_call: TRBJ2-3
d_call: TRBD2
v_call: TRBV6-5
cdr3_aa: CASSFAGGSDTQYF
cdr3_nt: TGTGCCAGCAGTTTTGCGGGGGGATCAGATACGCAGTATTTT

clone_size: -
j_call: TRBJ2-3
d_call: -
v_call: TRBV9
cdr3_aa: CASSVAPSTIPDTQYF
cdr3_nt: TGTGCCAGCAGCGTAGCCCCTAGTACCATTCCGGATACGCAGTATTTT

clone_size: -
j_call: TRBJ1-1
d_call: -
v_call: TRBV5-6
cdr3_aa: CASSPGPPARNTEAFF
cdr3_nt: TGTGCCAGCAGCCCAGGGCCTCCCGCCCGTAACACTGAAGCTTTCTTT

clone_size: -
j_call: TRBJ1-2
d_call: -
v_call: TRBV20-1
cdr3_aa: CSARDGSPLSF
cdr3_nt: TGCAGTGCTAGAGATGGTTCACCTCTGAGCTTC

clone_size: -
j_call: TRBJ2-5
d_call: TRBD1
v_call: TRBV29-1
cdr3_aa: CSVRKGDRQETQYF
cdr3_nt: TGCAGCGTCCGAAAGGGGGACAGACAAGAGACCCAGTACTTC

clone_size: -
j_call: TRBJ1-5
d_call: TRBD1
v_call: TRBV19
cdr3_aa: CASSTRGQRRNQPQHF
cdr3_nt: TGTGCCAGTAGTACTCGGGGACAGAGACGCAATCAGCCCCAGCATTTT

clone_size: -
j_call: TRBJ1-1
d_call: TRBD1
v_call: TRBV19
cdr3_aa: CASNDRAFTEAFF
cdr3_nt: TGTGCCAGCAACGACAGGGCCTTTACTGAAGCTTTCTTT

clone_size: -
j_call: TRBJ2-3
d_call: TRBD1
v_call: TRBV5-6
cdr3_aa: CASSRGQGTGDTQYF
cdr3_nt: TGTGCCAGCAGCCGGGGACAGGGCACAGGAGATACGCAGTATTTT

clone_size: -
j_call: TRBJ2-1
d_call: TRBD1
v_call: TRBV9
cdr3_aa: CASSAGQGNEQFF
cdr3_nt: TGTGCCAGCAGCGCCGGACAGGGGAACGAGCAGTTCTTC

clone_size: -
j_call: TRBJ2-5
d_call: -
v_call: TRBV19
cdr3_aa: CASSIADFTRETQYF
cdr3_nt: TGTGCCAGTAGTATAGCCGACTTCACAAGAGAGACCCAGTACTTC

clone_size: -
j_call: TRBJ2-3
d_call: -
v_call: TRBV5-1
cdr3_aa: CASSLAIGGPSSTDTQYF
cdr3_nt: TGCGCCAGCAGCTTGGCCATCGGGGGGCCTTCTAGCACAGATACGCAGTATTTT

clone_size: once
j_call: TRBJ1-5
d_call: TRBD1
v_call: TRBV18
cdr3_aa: CASSPGRTGDQPQHF
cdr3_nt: TGTGCCAGCTCACCGGGGCGGACAGGGGATCAGCCCCAGCATTTT

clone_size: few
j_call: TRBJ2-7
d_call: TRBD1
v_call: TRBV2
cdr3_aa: CASSGKGQGSLNSYEQYF
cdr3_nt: TGTGCCAGCAGTGGAAAGGGACAGGGCTCATTAAACTCCTACGAGCAGTACTTC

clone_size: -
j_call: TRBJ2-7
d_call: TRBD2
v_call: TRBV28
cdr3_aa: CASMAGVTYEQYF
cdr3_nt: TGTGCCAGCATGGCGGGGGTTACCTACGAGCAGTACTTC

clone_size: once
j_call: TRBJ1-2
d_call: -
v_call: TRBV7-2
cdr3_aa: CASSLIGGALNYGYTF
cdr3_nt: TGTGCCAGCAGCTTAATTGGAGGGGCACTTAACTATGGCTACACCTTC

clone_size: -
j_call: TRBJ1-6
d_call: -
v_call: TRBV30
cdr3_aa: CAWSRSSLHF
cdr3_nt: TGTGCCTGGAGTCGCAGTTCCCTCCACTTT

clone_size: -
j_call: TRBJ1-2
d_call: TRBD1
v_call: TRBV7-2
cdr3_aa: CASSRDSGITGYTF
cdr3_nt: TGTGCCAGCAGTCGGGACAGCGGAATAACGGGCTACACCTTC

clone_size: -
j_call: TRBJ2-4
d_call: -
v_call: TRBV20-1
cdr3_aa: CSASQRVQQYF
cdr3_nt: TGCAGTGCTAGTCAGAGGGTCCAACAGTACTTC

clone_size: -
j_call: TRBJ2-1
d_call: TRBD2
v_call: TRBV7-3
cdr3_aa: CASSSTSGGGVEQFF
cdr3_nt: TGTGCCAGCAGCTCAACTAGCGGGGGGGGTGTTGAGCAGTTCTTC

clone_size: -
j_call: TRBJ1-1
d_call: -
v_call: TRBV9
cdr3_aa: CASSIQGNTEAFF
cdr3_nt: TGTGCCAGCAGCATCCAGGGAAACACTGAAGCTTTCTTT

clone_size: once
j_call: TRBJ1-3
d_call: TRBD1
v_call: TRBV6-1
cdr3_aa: CASSARTGTSSSGNTIYF
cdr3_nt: TGTGCCAGCAGTGCCCGGACAGGGACTTCCTCCTCTGGAAACACCATATATTTT

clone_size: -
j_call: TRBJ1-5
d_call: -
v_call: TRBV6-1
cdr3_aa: CASSVAGVRGNQPQHF
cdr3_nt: TGTGCCAGCAGTGTGGCAGGGGTTCGGGGCAATCAGCCCCAGCATTTT

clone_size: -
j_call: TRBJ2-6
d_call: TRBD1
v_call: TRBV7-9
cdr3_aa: CASSMGQGTGANVLTF
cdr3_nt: TGTGCCAGCAGCATGGGACAGGGCACCGGGGCCAACGTCCTGACTTTC

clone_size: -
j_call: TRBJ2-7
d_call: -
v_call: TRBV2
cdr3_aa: CASREGGYEQYF
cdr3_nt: TGTGCCAGCAGGGAGGGCGGGTACGAGCAGTACTTC

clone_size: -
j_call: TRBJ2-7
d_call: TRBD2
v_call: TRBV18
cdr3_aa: CASSPPASGDHEQYF
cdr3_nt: TGTGCCAGCTCACCTCCGGCTAGCGGGGATCACGAGCAGTACTTC

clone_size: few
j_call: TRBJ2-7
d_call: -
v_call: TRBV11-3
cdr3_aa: CASSLDAVNYEQYF
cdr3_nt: TGTGCCAGCAGCTTAGACGCAGTAAACTACGAGCAGTACTTC

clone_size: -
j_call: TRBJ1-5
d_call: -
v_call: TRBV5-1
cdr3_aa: CASSISGDGTQPQHF
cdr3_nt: TGCGCCAGCAGCATATCAGGGGATGGTACGCAGCCCCAGCATTTT

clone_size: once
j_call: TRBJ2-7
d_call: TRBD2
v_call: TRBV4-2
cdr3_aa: CASRPSGGSSYEQYF
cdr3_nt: TGTGCCAGCAGGCCCTCGGGAGGGAGCTCCTACGAGCAGTACTTC

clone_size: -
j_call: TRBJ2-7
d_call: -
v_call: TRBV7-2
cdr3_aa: CASSLALTGEQYF
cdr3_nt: TGTGCCAGCAGCTTAGCGCTTACGGGCGAGCAGTACTTC